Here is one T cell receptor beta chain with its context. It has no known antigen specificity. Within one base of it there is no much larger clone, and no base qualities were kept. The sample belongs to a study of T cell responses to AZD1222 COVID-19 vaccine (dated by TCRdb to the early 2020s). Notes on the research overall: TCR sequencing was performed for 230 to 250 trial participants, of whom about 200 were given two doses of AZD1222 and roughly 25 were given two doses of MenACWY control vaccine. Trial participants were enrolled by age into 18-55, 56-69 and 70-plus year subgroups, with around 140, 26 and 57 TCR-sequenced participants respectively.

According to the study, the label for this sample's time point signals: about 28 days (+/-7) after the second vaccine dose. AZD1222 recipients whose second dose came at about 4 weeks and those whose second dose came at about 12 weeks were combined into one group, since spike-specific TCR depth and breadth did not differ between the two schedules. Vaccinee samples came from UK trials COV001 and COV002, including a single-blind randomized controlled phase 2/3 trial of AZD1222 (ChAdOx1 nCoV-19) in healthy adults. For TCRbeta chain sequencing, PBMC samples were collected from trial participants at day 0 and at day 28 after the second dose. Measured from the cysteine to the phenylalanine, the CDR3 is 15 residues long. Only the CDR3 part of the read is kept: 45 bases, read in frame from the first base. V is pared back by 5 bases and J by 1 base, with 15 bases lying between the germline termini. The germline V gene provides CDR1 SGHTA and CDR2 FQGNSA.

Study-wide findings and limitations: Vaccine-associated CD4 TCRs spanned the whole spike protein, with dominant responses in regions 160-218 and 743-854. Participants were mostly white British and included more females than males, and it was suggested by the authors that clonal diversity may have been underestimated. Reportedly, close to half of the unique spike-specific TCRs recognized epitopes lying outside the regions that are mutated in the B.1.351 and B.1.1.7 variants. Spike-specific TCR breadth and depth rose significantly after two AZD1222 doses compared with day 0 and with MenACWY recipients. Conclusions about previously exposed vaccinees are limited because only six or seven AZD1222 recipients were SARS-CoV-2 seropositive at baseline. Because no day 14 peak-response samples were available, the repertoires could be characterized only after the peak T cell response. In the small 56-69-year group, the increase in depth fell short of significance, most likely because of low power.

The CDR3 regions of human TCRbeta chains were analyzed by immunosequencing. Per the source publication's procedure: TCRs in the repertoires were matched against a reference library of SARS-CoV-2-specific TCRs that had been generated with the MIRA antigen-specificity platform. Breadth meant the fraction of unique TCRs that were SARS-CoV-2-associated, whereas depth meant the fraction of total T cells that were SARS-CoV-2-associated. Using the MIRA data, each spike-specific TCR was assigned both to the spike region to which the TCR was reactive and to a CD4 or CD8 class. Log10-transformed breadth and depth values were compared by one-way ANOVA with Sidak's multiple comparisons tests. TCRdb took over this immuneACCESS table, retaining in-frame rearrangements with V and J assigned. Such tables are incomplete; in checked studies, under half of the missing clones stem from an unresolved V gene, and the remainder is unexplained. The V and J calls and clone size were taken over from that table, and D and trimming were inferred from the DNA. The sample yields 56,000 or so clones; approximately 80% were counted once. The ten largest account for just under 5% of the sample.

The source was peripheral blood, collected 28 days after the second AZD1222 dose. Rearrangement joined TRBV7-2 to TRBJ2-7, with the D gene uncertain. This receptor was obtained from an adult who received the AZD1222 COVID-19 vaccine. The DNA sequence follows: TGTGCCAGCAGCCCCCCCGGCGTGTCATCCTACGAGCAGTACTTC. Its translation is CASSPPGVSSYEQYF.